The 7 T cell receptor beta chains below all came from one sample that was sequenced in a study of T cell responses to AZD1222 COVID-19 vaccine. Repertoires were generated with immunoSEQ multiplex PCR, while TCRdb's copy carries only in-frame clones and drops some. The sample has approximately 150,000 clones; roughly 90% are singletons. The sample was peripheral blood, taken on day 0 of AZD1222 vaccination. These receptors all come from an adult in good health.

This clone has just one count. This chain links TRBV7-2 with TRBJ1-5, with D unresolved. Germline assignment: CDR1 SGHTA and CDR2 FQGNSA. The CDR3 runs 12 residues. Trimming took 0 bases from V and 9 from J, leaving 6 bases between them. The CDR3 region has the DNA TGTGCCAGCAGCTTAGCCCGGGGGCCCCAGCATTTT. Amino acid sequence: CASSLARGPQHF.

The chain is built from TRBV11-3 and TRBJ1-4, with TRBD1 matching over 7 bases. The CDR3 extends over 15 amino acids. After removal of 5 bases from V and 5 bases from J, the junction contained 8 bases not matched to a gene. CDR1 is SGHNT and CDR2 is YENEEA in the germline V gene. The CDR3 nucleotides read TGTGCCAGCAGCCAGGCGACAGGGCCCAATGAAAAACTGTTTTTT. Protein sequence: CASSQATGPNEKLFF. The full variable domain, with the rest looked up from reference TRBV11-3 and TRBJ1-4, is EAGVVQSPRYKIIEKKQPVAFWCNPISGHNTLYWYLQNLGQGPELLIRYENEEAVDDSQLPKDRFSAERLKGVDSTLKIQPAELGDSAVYLCASSQATGPNEKLFFGSGTQLSVL.

The gene calls are TRBV5-6 and TRBJ2-1; 7 positions agree with TRBD2. Germline CDR1 reads SGHDT; CDR2 reads YYEEEE. Trimming at V came to 4 bases and at J to 10 bases, leaving 17 bases not matched to a gene. There are 16 residues in the CDR3. This CDR3 is CASSTVQAGLNVEQFF. Here the CDR3 DNA reads TGTGCCAGCAGCACGGTCCAAGCGGGATTAAATGTGGAGCAGTTCTTC.

J is TRBJ1-1 and V is TRBV19; TRBD1 aligns across 7 bases. The trim removed 6 bases at V and 3 bases at J, leaving 13 bases unmatched. This CDR3 spans 16 amino acids. CDR1 LNHDA and CDR2 SQIVND come from the germline V gene (reference sequence). The chain's CDR3 is CASSNPLQGTYTEAFF. The CDR3 DNA is TGTGCCAGTAGCAATCCATTACAGGGGACCTACACTGAAGCTTTCTTT.

This clone was detected only a few times. The chain couples TRBV27 to TRBJ2-7, with 7 positions matching TRBD1. V lost 3 bases to trimming and J lost 0 bases; unmatched junction nucleotides: 5. Per germline, CDR1 MNHEY and CDR2 SMNVEV (reference sequence). CDR3 length equals 15 residues. This CDR3 is CASSLRGLSSYEQYF. CDR3 sequence (DNA): TGTGCCAGCAGTTTGAGGGGGCTTAGCTCCTACGAGCAGTACTTC.

CDR3 nucleotides: TGCGCCAGCAGCTTGGCCGCAGGGCCGAGTGGCTACACCTTC. Translation: CASSLAAGPSGYTF. This chain uses TRBV5-1 with TRBJ1-2; possibly TRBD1 for D (5 bases). Germline values: CDR1 SGHRS, CDR2 YFSETQ. This CDR3 has 14 residues. Trimming removed 0 bases at V and 7 bases at J, with 13 bases between.

This chain joins TRBV12-3 or TRBV12-4 and TRBJ1-2; 7 nucleotides align to TRBD1. The junction had 8 bases not matched to a gene; V was cut back by 5 bases and J by 8 bases. The CDR3 totals 13 residues. The CDR3 is CASSPGQELGYTF. CDR3 sequence (DNA): TGTGCCAGCAGTCCCGGACAGGAGTTAGGCTACACCTTC.